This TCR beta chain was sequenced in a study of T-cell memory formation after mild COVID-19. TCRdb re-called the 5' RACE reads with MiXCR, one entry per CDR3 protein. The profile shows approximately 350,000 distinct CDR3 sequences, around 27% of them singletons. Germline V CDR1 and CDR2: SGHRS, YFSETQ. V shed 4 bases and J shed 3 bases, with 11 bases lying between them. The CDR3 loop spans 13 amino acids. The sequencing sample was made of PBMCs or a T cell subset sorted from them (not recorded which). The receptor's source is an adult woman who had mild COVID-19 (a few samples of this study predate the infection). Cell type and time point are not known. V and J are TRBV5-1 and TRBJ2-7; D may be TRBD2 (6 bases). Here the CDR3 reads CASSRGTDYEQYF. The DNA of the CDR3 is TGCGCCAGCAGCCGCGGGACGGACTACGAGCAGTACTTC.